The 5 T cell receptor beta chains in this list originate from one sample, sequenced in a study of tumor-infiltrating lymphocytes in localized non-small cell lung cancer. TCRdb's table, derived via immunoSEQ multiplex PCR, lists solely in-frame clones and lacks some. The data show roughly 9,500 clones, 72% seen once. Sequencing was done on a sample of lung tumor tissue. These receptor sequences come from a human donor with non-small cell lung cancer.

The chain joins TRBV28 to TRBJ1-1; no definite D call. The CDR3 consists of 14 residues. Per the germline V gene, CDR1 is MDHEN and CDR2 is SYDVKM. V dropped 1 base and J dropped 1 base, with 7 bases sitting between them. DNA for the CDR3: TGTGCCAGCAGTTTATACACGGGGAACACTGAAGCTTTCTTT. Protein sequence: CASSLYTGNTEAFF. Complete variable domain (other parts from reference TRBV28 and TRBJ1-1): DVKVTQSSRYLVKRTGEKVFLECVQDMDHENMFWYRQDPGLGLRLIYFSYDVKMKEKGDIPEGYSVSREKKERFSLILESASTNQTSMYLCASSLYTGNTEAFFGQGTRLTVV.

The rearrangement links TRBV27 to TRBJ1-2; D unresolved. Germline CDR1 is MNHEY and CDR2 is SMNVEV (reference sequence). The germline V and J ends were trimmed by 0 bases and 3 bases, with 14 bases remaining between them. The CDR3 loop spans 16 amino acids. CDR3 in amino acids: CASSLSPSPGHYGYTF. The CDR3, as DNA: TGTGCCAGCAGTTTATCCCCCTCACCGGGCCACTATGGCTACACCTTC.

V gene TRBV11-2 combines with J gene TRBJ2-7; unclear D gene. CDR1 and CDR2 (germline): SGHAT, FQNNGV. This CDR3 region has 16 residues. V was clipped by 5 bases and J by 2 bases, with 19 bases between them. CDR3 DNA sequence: TGTGCCAGCAGCCCGGTGGGCAGGACCTCTACCTACGAGCAGTACTTC. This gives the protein CASSPVGRTSTYEQYF.

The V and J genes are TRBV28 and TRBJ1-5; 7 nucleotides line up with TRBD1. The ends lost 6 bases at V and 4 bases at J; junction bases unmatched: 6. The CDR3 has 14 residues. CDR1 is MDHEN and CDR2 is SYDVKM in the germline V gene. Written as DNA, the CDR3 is TGTGCCAGCAGCCCAGGACAGGCTAATCAGCCCCAGCATTTT. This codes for CASSPGQANQPQHF.

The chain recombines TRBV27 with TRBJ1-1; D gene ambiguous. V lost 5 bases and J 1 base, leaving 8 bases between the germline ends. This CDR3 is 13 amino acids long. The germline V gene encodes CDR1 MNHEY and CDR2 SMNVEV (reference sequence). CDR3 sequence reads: CASSLGENTEAFF. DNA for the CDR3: TGTGCCAGCAGTCTCGGGGAGAACACTGAAGCTTTCTTT.